This entry lists 8 T cell receptor beta chains sequenced from one sample in a study of shared clonotypes between healthy human individuals (TCRdb year 2020). Libraries were constructed by the immunoSEQ multiplex PCR assay. TCRdb obtained this table from immuneACCESS and retained in-frame rearrangements with V and J assigned. These tables miss some clones; where compared with another copy, unresolved V genes account for less than half of the shortfall, and the remainder is unexplained. A total of about 770,000 clones appear in this sample, roughly two thirds of them only once. The top ten constitute about 1.7% of the sample. Sequenced material: memory CD4+ T cells sorted from blood. The cell subset or site label, as the study defines it: CD45RA-negative fraction. Receptors originate from a woman in her twenties or thirties in good health.

This clone was seen a single time. The chain combines TRBV6-5 with TRBJ1-2, with D unresolved. The CDR3 runs 12 residues. The germline V gene encodes CDR1 MNHEY and CDR2 SVGAGI. V was pared by 7 bases and J by 8 bases, with 14 bases between. CDR3 residues: CASTQTRGGYTF. The CDR3 coding sequence is TGTGCCAGCACCCAAACTCGGGGAGGCTACACCTTC.

With regard to this clone: Different DNA sequences within this sample yield the same CDR3. This sequence joins TRBV28 and TRBJ1-5; possibly TRBD1 for D (5 bases). This CDR3 spans 14 amino acids. The germline V and J ends were trimmed by 3 bases and 3 bases, with 9 bases remaining between them. Germline V CDR1 and CDR2: MDHEN, SYDVKM. The CDR3 region is CASSFGTLNQPQHF. The DNA for the CDR3 is TGTGCCAGCAGTTTCGGGACCCTCAATCAGCCCCAGCATTTT.

This clone was seen just once. The chain uses TRBV4-2 and TRBJ2-3, with D possibly TRBD2 on 5 matching bases. V lost 0 bases, J lost 6 bases, and 7 bases lay in between. Per the germline V gene, CDR1 is LGHNA and CDR2 is YNFKEQ. This CDR3 spans 13 amino acids. CDR3 protein: CASSQETTDTQYF. The DNA of the CDR3 is TGTGCCAGCAGCCAAGAGACTACCGATACGCAGTATTTT.

This sequence joins TRBV7-2 and TRBJ2-7; 12 positions match TRBD1. The CDR3 has 16 residues. V shed 1 base and J 11 bases; nucleotides not matched to a gene: 12. The germline V gene encodes CDR1 SGHTA and CDR2 FQGNSA. The CDR3 nucleotides read TGTGCCAGCAGCTTAGGGGTTCGGGACAGGGGGCGCTTTGAGTACTTC. Its protein is CASSLGVRDRGRFEYF.

The J gene is TRBJ2-2, the V gene TRBV2, with 8 bases matching TRBD2. This CDR3 spans 15 amino acids. Germline V gene data show CDR1 as SNHLY and CDR2 as FYNNEI. V lost 2 bases to trimming and J lost 7 bases; unmatched junction nucleotides: 6. CDR3 loop: CASSETGLARGELFF. The DNA of the CDR3 is TGTGCCAGCAGTGAAACAGGACTAGCCCGCGGGGAGCTGTTTTTT.

The sample holds many counts of this clone. The chain combines TRBV5-1 with TRBJ2-7; perhaps TRBD2 as D (6 bases). Trimming removed 1 base at V and 7 bases at J, with 15 bases between. CDR1 and CDR2 (germline): SGHRS, YFSETQ. The CDR3 is 14 amino acids. This CDR3 reads CASSLRRGSSEQYF. For the CDR3, the DNA is TGCGCCAGCAGCTTGCGGCGGGGATCCTCGGAGCAGTACTTC.

V is TRBV9 and J is TRBJ1-3; perhaps TRBD1 as D (5 bases). The CDR3 runs to 14 residues. The V end lost 1 base, the J end lost 8 bases, and 13 bases lay between the germline ends. The germline V gene encodes CDR1 SGDLS and CDR2 YYNGEE. Here the CDR3 reads CASSVSWGEHTIYF. CDR3 DNA sequence: TGTGCCAGCAGCGTATCTTGGGGCGAACACACCATATATTTT.

The genes are TRBV14 and TRBJ2-1, with a possible D match to TRBD1 (5 bases). The CDR3 has 17 amino acids. Trimming stripped 5 bases from V and 5 bases from J, with 22 bases between. Germline V gives CDR1 SGHDN, CDR2 FVKESK. CDR3 residues: CASSNAPGYIWDNEQFF. In DNA form, the CDR3 reads TGTGCCAGCAGCAACGCACCAGGGTATATTTGGGACAATGAGCAGTTCTTC.